The 2 T cell receptor beta chains below come from one sample, sequenced in a study of cytomegalovirus exposure and HLA in healthy donors. The PCR was carried out with 60 Vbeta primers and 13 Jbeta primers. Using immunoSEQ multiplex PCR, the repertoire was profiled, and TCRdb retains in-frame clones only, with some absent. The sample lists 200,000 to 250,000 clones, about 80% occurring once. The source material was PBMCs. The receptor source for this set is an older woman in good health and CMV-seropositive.

The rearrangement uses TRBV30 and TRBJ2-1; 9 bases are a match to TRBD2. CDR1 GTSNPN and CDR2 SVGIG come from the germline V gene (reference sequence). The CDR3 runs to 14 residues. V lost 0 bases and J lost 12; bases outside the gene matches: 9. CDR3 protein: CAWSVLAGRTPQFF. The CDR3 DNA is TGTGCCTGGAGTGTACTAGCGGGCAGAACCCCGCAGTTCTTC. The whole variable domain, filled in from reference TRBV30 and TRBJ2-1, reads SQTIHQWPATLVQPVGSPLSLECTVEGTSNPNLYWYRQAAGRGLQLLFYSVGIGQISSEVPQNLSASRPQDRQFILSSKKLLLSDSGFYLCAWSVLAGRTPQFFGPGTRLTVL.

J is TRBJ1-4 and V is TRBV7-9, with TRBD1 matching 9 bases. This CDR3 region has 14 residues. Germline lookup yields CDR1 SEHNR and CDR2 FQNEAQ (reference sequence). The V gene end was trimmed by 5 bases and the J gene end by 5 bases; junction bases not matched to a gene: 3. The DNA of the CDR3 is TGTGCCAGCAGCCGGGGACAGGGAAATGAAAAACTGTTTTTT. Translating it yields CASSRGQGNEKLFF.